The rows below give T cell receptor beta chains drawn from one sample of a study of OX40 agonist ivuxolimab in advanced cancers. The data were produced by immunoSEQ multiplex PCR, yet TCRdb's version contains in-frame clones alone and is incomplete. This sample yields tens of thousands of clones, of which 70% to 90% are seen a single time; 38% belongs to the top ten. This sample comprised CD4+ or CD8+ T cells sorted from blood, obtained in a trial of the OX40 agonist ivuxolimab. The receptors come from an adult with an advanced solid tumor such as melanoma, head and neck, liver or kidney cancer. CDR3s include the opening cysteine and the closing phenylalanine or tryptophan.

v_gene	j_gene	CDR3aa
TRBV6-1	TRBJ2-7	CASSERLAGAYEQYF
TRBV27	TRBJ1-5	CASTWTGGSGPQHF
TRBV6-1	TRBJ2-7	CASSEPHLGSYEQYF
TRBV27	TRBJ2-3	CASNTRGSPDTQYF
TRBV19	TRBJ2-3	CASSILIQGGDTDTQYF
TRBV5-6	TRBJ2-7	CASSLGPRNEQYF
TRBV9	TRBJ2-1	CASSPRLAGLYNEQFF
TRBV18	TRBJ2-7	CASSPSKWGSSYEQYF
TRBV19	TRBJ1-1	CASSVSGLRASEAFF
TRBV6-6	TRBJ2-5	CASQAGPTNQETQYF
TRBV18	TRBJ1-5	CASSPTEYYSNQPQHF
TRBV15	TRBJ1-1	CATSRDTQNTEAFF
TRBV19	TRBJ1-1	CASRTVLPTDLSLSRGTEAFF
TRBV28	TRBJ2-7	CASSPSLEQYF
TRBV19	TRBJ2-4	CASSIAGGAKNIQYF
TRBV5-6	TRBJ1-2	CASSLAASFYNYGYTF
TRBV20-1	TRBJ2-1	CSVRTYNEQFF
TRBV9	TRBJ2-1	CASSGSSGDYNEQFF
TRBV10-3	TRBJ1-1	CAISDLLGTHTEAFF
TRBV2	TRBJ2-1	CASSEGTPAGEQFF
TRBV5-6	TRBJ2-7	CASSLLETSVYEQYF
TRBV6-6	TRBJ2-1	CASQWTRSSYNEQFF
TRBV28	TRBJ2-5	CASSLGRAETQYF
TRBV11-3	TRBJ2-7	CASSLSPRLAGSEQYF
TRBV29-1	TRBJ2-1	CSTLGGREVNEQFF
TRBV5-1	TRBJ2-7	CASSLGGLEVSYEQYF
TRBV5-1	TRBJ2-7	CASSFFRDSSSYEQYF
TRBV19	TRBJ2-1	CASASGTYNEQFF
TRBV5-4	TRBJ1-1	CASSFEGNTEAFF
TRBV29-1	TRBJ2-6	CSVGQGGLANVLTF
TRBV7-9	TRBJ2-1	CAFVLADRYNEQFF
TRBV7-8	TRBJ1-1	CASSRGMNEAFF
TRBV4-3	TRBJ1-2	CASSPPGVPANYGYTF